This is a list of T cell receptor beta chains from one sample in a study of blood T cell repertoires in COVID-19. Measured with immunoSEQ multiplex PCR; TCRdb has only the in-frame clones, and not every one. The sample has 150,000 to 200,000 clones, approximately 80% seen once. Sequencing input: peripheral blood. The receptors here all came from a woman aged 45-65 years with active or convalescent COVID-19. CDR3s include the opening cysteine and the closing phenylalanine or tryptophan. Each record gives: CDR3 DNA, CDR3 protein, D gene, J gene, clone size, V gene. A D gene is named only where the DNA matches it firmly. Size is stated for part of the rows, as once, few or many counts, or as a class when the clone is expanded.

CDR3nt: TGTGCCAGCAGCTTGGGATCGGTGGGGTGGACTTTCACCGGGGAGCTGTTTTTT
CDR3aa: CASSLGSVGWTFTGELFF
d_gene: -
j_gene: TRBJ2-2
abundance: -
v_gene: TRBV5-6

CDR3nt: TGTGCCAGCAGCCAAGTCGAGCGGACGAACACCGGGGAGCTGTTTTTT
CDR3aa: CASSQVERTNTGELFF
d_gene: -
j_gene: TRBJ2-2
abundance: -
v_gene: TRBV4-2

CDR3nt: TGTGCCAGCAGCCGAGGACTAGCGGGGAACAATGAGCAGTTCTTC
CDR3aa: CASSRGLAGNNEQFF
d_gene: TRBD2
j_gene: TRBJ2-1
abundance: -
v_gene: TRBV7-8

CDR3nt: TGTGCCTGGAGTGTAAGATCCACTCGGGACACTGAAGCTTTCTTT
CDR3aa: CAWSVRSTRDTEAFF
d_gene: -
j_gene: TRBJ1-1
abundance: few
v_gene: TRBV30

CDR3nt: TGTGCCAGCAGCTTCTCCGGACAGGGGCCCTACGAGCAGTACTTC
CDR3aa: CASSFSGQGPYEQYF
d_gene: TRBD1
j_gene: TRBJ2-7
abundance: -
v_gene: TRBV7-2

CDR3nt: TGTGCCAGCAGTCCCCGGGCTAGCGGGGACCGCACAGATACGCAGTATTTT
CDR3aa: CASSPRASGDRTDTQYF
d_gene: TRBD2
j_gene: TRBJ2-3
abundance: -
v_gene: TRBV27

CDR3nt: TGTGCCAGCAGCCCACAGGGACTATCTAACGAGCAGTACTTC
CDR3aa: CASSPQGLSNEQYF
d_gene: -
j_gene: TRBJ2-7
abundance: -
v_gene: TRBV3-1/TRBV3-2

CDR3nt: TGTGCCATCAGTGCGGCCGGGACAGACTACGAAAAACTGTTTTTT
CDR3aa: CAISAAGTDYEKLFF
d_gene: TRBD1
j_gene: TRBJ1-4
abundance: -
v_gene: TRBV10-3

CDR3nt: TGTGCCAGCAGCTTATCTGCACAGGGGAATGAAAAACTGTTTTTT
CDR3aa: CASSLSAQGNEKLFF
d_gene: TRBD1
j_gene: TRBJ1-4
abundance: -
v_gene: TRBV5-5

CDR3nt: TGTGCCAGCAGCCCGCCAGGGTGGAATTCACCCCTCCACTTT
CDR3aa: CASSPPGWNSPLHF
d_gene: -
j_gene: TRBJ1-6
abundance: -
v_gene: TRBV27

CDR3nt: TGCAGCGCCCTCGGGGGGGCGCGTTACAATGAGCAGTTCTTC
CDR3aa: CSALGGARYNEQFF
d_gene: TRBD2
j_gene: TRBJ2-1
abundance: -
v_gene: TRBV29-1

CDR3nt: TGTGCCAGCAGTTTATTCCCCATAGGCTCGGGAGACAGCAATCAGCCCCAGCATTTT
CDR3aa: CASSLFPIGSGDSNQPQHF
d_gene: -
j_gene: TRBJ1-5
abundance: -
v_gene: TRBV27

CDR3nt: TGTGCCAGCAGCGTAGCGTCAGATACGCAGTATTTT
CDR3aa: CASSVASDTQYF
d_gene: -
j_gene: TRBJ2-3
abundance: -
v_gene: TRBV9

CDR3nt: TGTGCCAGCAGTTACCCAGGGGCAGGGGAGACCCAGTACTTC
CDR3aa: CASSYPGAGETQYF
d_gene: -
j_gene: TRBJ2-5
abundance: -
v_gene: TRBV6-5